This TCR beta chain was documented in a study of blood T cells in healthy people across ages. General study points: Because sorting was not performed, PBMCs prevented conclusive naive versus antigen-experienced comparison.

Sample-barcoded 5' priming and a J-beta primer mix drove a second PCR of about 7 to 11 cycles. Every sample produced at least 2.5 million CDR3-containing paired-end reads. TCRdb reprocessed the 5' RACE reads via MiXCR and lists one record per CDR3 protein. The sample yields around 990,000 distinct CDR3 sequences, roughly two fifths seen once. Researchers isolated at least 7 million PBMCs per sample. As to this clonotype: Its antigen is unidentified.

Sequencing was performed on blood. The sequence was collected from a man aged 18 to 30 in good health.

CDR3 region: CASSLRQGRGYTF. The CDR3 DNA reads TGTGCCAGCAGCTTGCGACAGGGTCGGGGCTACACCTTC. This chain connects TRBV5-6 to TRBJ1-2; 7 bases match TRBD1. V dropped 1 base and J dropped 8; count of bases not matched to a gene: 5. The CDR3 has 13 residues. Germline V CDR1 and CDR2: SGHDT, YYEEEE.